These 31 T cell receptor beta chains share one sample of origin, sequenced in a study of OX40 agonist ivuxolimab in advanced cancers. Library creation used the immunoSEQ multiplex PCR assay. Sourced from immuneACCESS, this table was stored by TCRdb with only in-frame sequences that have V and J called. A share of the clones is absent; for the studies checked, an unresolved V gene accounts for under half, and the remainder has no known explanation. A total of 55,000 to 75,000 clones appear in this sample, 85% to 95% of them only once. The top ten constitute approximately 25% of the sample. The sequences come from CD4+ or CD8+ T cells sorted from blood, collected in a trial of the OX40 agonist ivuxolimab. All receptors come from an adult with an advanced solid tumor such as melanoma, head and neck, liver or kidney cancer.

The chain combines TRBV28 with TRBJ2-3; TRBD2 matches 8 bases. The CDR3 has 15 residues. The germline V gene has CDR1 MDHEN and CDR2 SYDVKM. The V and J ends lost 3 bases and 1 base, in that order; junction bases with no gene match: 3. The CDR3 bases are TGTGCCAGCAGTTTCTCGGGAGGGGGCACAGATACGCAGTATTTT. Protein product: CASSFSGGGTDTQYF.

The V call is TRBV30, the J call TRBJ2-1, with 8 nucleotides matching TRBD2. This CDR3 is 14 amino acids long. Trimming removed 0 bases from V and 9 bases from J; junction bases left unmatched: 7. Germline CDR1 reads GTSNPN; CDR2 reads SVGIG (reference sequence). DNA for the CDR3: TGTGCCTGGAGTGTAACGGGGGGGGGAGGTGAGCAGTTCTTC. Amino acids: CAWSVTGGGGEQFF.

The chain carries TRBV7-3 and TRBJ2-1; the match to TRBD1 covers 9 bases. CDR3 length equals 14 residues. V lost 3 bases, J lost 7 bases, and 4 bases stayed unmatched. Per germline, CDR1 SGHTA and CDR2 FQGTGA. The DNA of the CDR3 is TGTGCCAGCAGCTTCGGGACAGGGTTTAATGAGCAGTTCTTC. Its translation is CASSFGTGFNEQFF.

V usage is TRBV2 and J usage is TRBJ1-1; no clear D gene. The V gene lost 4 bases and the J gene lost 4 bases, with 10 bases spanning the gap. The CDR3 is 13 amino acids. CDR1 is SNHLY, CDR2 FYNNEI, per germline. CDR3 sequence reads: CASSGEGITEAFF. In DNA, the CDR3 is TGTGCCAGCAGTGGAGAGGGCATCACTGAAGCTTTCTTT.

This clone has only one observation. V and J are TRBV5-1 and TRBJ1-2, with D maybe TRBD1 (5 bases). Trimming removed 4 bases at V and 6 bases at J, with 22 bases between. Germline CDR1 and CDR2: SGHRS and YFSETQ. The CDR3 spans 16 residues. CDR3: CASSERGRHALDGYTF. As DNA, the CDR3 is TGCGCCAGCAGCGAGAGGGGCAGGCACGCTTTAGATGGCTACACCTTC.

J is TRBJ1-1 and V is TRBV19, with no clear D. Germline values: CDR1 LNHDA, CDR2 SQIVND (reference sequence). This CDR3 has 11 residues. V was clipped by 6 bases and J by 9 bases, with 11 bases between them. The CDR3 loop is CASRLQNQAFF. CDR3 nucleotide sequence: TGTGCCAGTAGGCTCCAGAACCAAGCTTTCTTT.

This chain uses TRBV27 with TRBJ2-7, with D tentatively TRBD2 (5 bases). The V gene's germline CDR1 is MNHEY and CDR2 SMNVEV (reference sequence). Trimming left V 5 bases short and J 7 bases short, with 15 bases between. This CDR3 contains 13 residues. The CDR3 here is CASSPGQPGEQYF. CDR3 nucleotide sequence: TGTGCCAGCAGTCCGGGCCAACCGGGGGAGCAGTACTTC.

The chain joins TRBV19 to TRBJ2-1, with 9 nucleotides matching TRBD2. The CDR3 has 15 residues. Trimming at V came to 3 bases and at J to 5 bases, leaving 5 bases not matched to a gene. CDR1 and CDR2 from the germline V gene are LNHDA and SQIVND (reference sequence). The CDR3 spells CASSMRLAANNEQFF. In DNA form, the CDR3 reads TGTGCCAGTAGTATGAGACTAGCGGCCAACAATGAGCAGTTCTTC.

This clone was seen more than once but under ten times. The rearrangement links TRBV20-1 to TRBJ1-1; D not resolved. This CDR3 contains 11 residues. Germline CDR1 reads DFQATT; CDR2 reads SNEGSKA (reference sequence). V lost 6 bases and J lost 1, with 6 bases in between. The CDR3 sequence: CSAQWNTEAFF. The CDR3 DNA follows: TGCAGTGCCCAATGGAACACTGAAGCTTTCTTT.

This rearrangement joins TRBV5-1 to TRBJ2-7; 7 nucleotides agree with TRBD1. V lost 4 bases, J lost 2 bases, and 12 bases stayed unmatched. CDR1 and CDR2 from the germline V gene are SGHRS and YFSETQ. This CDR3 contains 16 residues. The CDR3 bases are TGCGCCAGCAGCCCGAGGGAGACAGGGTACACCTACGAGCAGTACTTC. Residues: CASSPRETGYTYEQYF.

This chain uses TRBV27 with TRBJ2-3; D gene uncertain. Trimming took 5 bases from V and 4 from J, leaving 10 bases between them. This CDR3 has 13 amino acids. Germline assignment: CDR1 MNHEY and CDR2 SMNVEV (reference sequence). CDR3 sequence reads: CASSRRRSDTQYF. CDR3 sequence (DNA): TGTGCCAGCAGTCGACGAAGGTCAGATACGCAGTATTTT.

As DNA, the CDR3 is TGTGCCAGCAGCTTAGATCATCAGGGCCCCAGGGCCGGGGAGCTGTTTTTT. Translating it yields CASSLDHQGPRAGELFF. The chain uses TRBV7-2 and TRBJ2-2; D perhaps matches TRBD1 (5 bases). This CDR3 has 17 amino acids. V dropped 1 base and J dropped 6 bases, with 18 bases sitting between them. Germline lookup yields CDR1 SGHTA and CDR2 FQGNSA.

The CDR3 spells CASSIRGLRTGELFF. CDR3 nucleotides: TGTGCCAGCAGTATCAGGGGGCTTCGCACCGGGGAGCTGTTTTTT. The chain couples TRBV28 to TRBJ2-2, with 8 bases that match TRBD1. CDR3 length equals 15 residues. Germline V gene sequence: CDR1 MDHEN, CDR2 SYDVKM. The J segment lost 4 bases and the V segment lost 5 bases, leaving 6 bases of the junction unmatched.

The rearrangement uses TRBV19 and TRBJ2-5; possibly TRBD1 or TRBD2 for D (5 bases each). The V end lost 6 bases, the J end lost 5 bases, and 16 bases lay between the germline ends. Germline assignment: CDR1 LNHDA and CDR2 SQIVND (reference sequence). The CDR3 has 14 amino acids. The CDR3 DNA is TGTGCCAGTAGCAGAGGGGTCCTAGGGGAGACCCAGTACTTC. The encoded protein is CASSRGVLGETQYF.

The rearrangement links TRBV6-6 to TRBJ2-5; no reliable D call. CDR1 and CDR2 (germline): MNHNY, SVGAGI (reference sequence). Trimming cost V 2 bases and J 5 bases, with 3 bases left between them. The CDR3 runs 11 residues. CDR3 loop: CASSYRETQYF. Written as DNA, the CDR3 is TGTGCCAGCAGTTACAGGGAGACCCAGTACTTC.

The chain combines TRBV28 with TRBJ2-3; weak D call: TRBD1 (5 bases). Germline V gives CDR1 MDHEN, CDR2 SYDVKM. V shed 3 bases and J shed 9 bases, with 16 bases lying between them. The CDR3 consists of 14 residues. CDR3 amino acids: CASSLQDPQGTQYF. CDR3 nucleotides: TGTGCCAGCAGTTTGCAGGACCCCCAGGGCACGCAGTATTTT. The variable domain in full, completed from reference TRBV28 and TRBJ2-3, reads DVKVTQSSRYLVKRTGEKVFLECVQDMDHENMFWYRQDPGLGLRLIYFSYDVKMKEKGDIPEGYSVSREKKERFSLILESASTNQTSMYLCASSLQDPQGTQYFGPGTRLTVL.

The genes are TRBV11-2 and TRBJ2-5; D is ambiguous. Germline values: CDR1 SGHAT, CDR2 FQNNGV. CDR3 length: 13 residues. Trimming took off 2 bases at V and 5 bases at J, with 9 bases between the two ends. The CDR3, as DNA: TGTGCCAGCAGCTTATGGCGGCGGGAGACCCAGTACTTC. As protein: CASSLWRRETQYF.

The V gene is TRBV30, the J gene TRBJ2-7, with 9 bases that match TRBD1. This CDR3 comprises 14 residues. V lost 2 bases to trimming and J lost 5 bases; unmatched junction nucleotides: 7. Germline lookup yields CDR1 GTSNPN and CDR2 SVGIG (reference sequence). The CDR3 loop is CAWSRPGQGNEQYF. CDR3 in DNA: TGTGCCTGGAGTCGCCCGGGACAGGGTAACGAGCAGTACTTC.

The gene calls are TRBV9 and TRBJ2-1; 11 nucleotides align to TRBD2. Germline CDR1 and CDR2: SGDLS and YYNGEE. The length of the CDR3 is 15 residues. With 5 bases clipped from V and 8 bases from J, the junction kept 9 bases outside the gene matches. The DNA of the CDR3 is TGTGCCAGCAGTTATACTAGCGGGAGTCCGCATGAGCAGTTCTTC. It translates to CASSYTSGSPHEQFF.

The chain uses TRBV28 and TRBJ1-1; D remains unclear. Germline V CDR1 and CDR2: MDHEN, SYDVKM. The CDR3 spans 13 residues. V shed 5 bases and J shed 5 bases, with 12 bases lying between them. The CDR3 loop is CASSPPRGTEAFF. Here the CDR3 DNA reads TGTGCCAGCAGTCCACCGAGAGGAACTGAAGCTTTCTTT.

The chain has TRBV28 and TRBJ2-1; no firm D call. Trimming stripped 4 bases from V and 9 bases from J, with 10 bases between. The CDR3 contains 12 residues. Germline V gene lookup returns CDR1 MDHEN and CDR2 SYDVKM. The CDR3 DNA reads TGTGCCAGCAGTTCTAACCGGGTTGAGCAGTTCTTC. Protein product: CASSSNRVEQFF.

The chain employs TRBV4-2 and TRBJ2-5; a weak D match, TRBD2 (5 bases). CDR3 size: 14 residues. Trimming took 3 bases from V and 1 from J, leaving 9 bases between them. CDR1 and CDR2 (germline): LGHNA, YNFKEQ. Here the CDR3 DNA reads TGTGCCAGCAGCCAGATTAGCGCCCAAGAGACCCAGTACTTC. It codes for CASSQISAQETQYF.

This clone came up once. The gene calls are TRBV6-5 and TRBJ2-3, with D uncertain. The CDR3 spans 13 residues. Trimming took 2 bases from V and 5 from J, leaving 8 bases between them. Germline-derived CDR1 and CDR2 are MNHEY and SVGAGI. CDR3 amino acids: CASSYTPQDTQYF. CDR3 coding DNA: TGTGCCAGCAGTTACACTCCCCAAGATACGCAGTATTTT.

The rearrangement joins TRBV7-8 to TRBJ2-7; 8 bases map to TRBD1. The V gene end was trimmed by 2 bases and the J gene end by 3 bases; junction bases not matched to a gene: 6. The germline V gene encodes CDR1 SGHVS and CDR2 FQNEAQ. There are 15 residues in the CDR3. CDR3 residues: CASSLLGQGGYEQYF. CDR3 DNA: TGTGCCAGCAGCTTATTAGGACAGGGAGGCTACGAGCAGTACTTC.

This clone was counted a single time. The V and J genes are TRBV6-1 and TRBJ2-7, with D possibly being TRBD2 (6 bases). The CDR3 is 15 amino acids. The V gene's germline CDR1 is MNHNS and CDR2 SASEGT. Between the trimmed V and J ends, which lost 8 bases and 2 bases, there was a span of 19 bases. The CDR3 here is CASSGPAGSAYEQYF. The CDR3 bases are TGTGCCAGCTCGGGGCCCGCGGGATCGGCCTACGAGCAGTACTTC.

CDR3 coding DNA: TGCGCCAGCAGCTTGTACGGGGCGGCAACTAATGAAAAACTGTTTTTT. This codes for CASSLYGAATNEKLFF. The rearrangement uses TRBV5-1 and TRBJ1-4; tentatively, D is TRBD1 (5 bases). Germline values: CDR1 SGHRS, CDR2 YFSETQ. V was pared by 1 base and J by 0 bases, with 10 bases between. The CDR3 extends over 16 amino acids. The whole variable domain, remainder taken from reference TRBV5-1 and TRBJ1-4, is KAGVTQTPRYLIKTRGQQVTLSCSPISGHRSVSWYQQTPGQGLQFLFEYFSETQRNKGNFPGRFSGRQFSNSRSEMNVSTLELGDSALYLCASSLYGAATNEKLFFGSGTQLSVL.

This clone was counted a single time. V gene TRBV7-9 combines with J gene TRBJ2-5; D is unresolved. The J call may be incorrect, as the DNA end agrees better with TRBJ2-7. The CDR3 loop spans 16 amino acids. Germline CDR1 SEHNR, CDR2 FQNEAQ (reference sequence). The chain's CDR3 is CASSLPAAEANYEQYF. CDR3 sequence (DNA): TGTGCCAGCAGCTTACCAGCCGCCGAGGCCAATTACGAGCAGTACTTC.

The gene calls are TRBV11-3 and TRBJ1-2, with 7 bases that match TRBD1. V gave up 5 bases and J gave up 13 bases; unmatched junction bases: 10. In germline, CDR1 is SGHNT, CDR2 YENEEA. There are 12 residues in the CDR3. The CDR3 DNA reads TGTGCCAGCAGCCCCCCGTGGAGGGACAGCACCTTC. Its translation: CASSPPWRDSTF.

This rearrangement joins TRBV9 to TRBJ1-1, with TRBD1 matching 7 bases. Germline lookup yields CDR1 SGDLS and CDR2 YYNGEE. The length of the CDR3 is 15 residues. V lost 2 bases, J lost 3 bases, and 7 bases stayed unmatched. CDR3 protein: CASSVLRDSDTEAFF. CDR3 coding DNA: TGTGCCAGCAGCGTCCTCCGGGACAGCGACACTGAAGCTTTCTTT.

Written as DNA, the CDR3 is TGTGCCAGCAGCTTACGAGAAGCCCAGTACTTC. Its translation is CASSLREAQYF. V is TRBV5-6 and J is TRBJ2-5; D is unclear. Germline CDR1 is SGHDT and CDR2 is YYEEEE. The CDR3 has 11 residues. V lost 2 bases and J lost 9, with 8 bases in between.

CDR3 in amino acids: CASSPEDRHQETQYF. CDR3 in DNA: TGTGCCAGCAGCCCAGAGGACAGACACCAAGAGACCCAGTACTTC. V is TRBV11-1 and J is TRBJ2-5, with D maybe TRBD1 (6 bases). Germline V CDR1 and CDR2: SGHAT, FQDESV (reference sequence). Trimming removed 5 bases at V and 0 bases at J, with 13 bases between. This CDR3 region has 15 residues.